These T cell receptor beta chains were read from a single sample in a study of cytomegalovirus exposure and HLA in healthy donors. Some clones are missing from TCRdb's copy, which holds only in-frame ones; the method was immunoSEQ multiplex PCR. The sample has 170,000 or so clones; 77% are singletons. The sample comprised PBMCs. These receptors were collected from a woman under 40 in good health and CMV-seropositive. Each CDR3 is given without its conserved first and last residue. The order of the fields is V gene, clone size, CDR3 protein. Rows may omit the clone size; those that give it use once, few, many or a size class.

>TRBV13|NA
ASSFFGGIEQY
>TRBV20-1|once
SASLYGYT
>TRBV11-2|NA
ASSLNIGGTYGYT
>TRBV5-6|NA
ASSSYRTSGVADTQY
>TRBV7-7|NA
ASSLADRRNQPQH
>TRBV6-1|few
ASRGQGGNQPQH
>TRBV11-3|few
ASSLGGQSNTEAF
>TRBV5-8|NA
ASSPPGWGETQY
>TRBV6-4|NA
ASSEQPAGGYT
>TRBV5-8|NA
ASSHQGSFLNEQF
>TRBV5-6|NA
ASSLGVSDEQY
>TRBV4-3|NA
ASSNQLAGDFNEQF
>TRBV18|NA
ASSPVRDSNQPQH
>TRBV30|NA
AWTYRDSRNTEAF
>TRBV4-1|NA
ASSQTGTQGTQY
>TRBV5-1|NA
ASSTDSNYGYT
>TRBV2|NA
ASSGGLGEKLF